The 19 T cell receptor beta chains listed next were all sequenced from one sample in a study of OX40 agonist ivuxolimab in advanced cancers. Measured with immunoSEQ multiplex PCR; TCRdb has only the in-frame clones, and not every one. This table holds around 71,000 clones, around 80% found once. The sample here was CD4+ or CD8+ T cells sorted from blood, taken in a trial of the OX40 agonist ivuxolimab. These receptors came from an adult with an advanced solid tumor such as melanoma, head and neck, liver or kidney cancer.

The rearrangement joins TRBV2 to TRBJ1-2; D remains unclear. This CDR3 spans 14 amino acids. The germline CDR1 and CDR2 sequences are SNHLY and FYNNEI. V was cut by 6 bases and J by 6 bases, with 17 bases left in between. The CDR3 region is CASRGLWPTDGYTF. CDR3 in DNA: TGTGCCAGCAGGGGTTTGTGGCCCACTGATGGCTACACCTTC.

This clone was observed a few times. The chain links TRBV7-9 to TRBJ2-7; D possibly matches TRBD1 or TRBD2 (6 bases each). CDR1 and CDR2 (germline): SEHNR, FQNEAQ (reference sequence). This CDR3 comprises 14 residues. V lost 5 bases, J lost 3 bases, and 14 bases lay in between. CDR3 residues: CASSPPGAFYEQYF. The CDR3 bases are TGTGCCAGCAGCCCCCCGGGGGCTTTCTACGAGCAGTACTTC.

J is TRBJ1-5 and V is TRBV28; 8 bases align to TRBD1. Germline CDR1 MDHEN, CDR2 SYDVKM. This CDR3 is built from 15 residues. V shed 3 bases, J shed 2 bases, and the junction held 3 bases outside the gene matches. The CDR3 loop reads CASSFPTGGNQPQHF. The CDR3 region has the DNA TGTGCCAGCAGTTTCCCGACAGGGGGCAATCAGCCCCAGCATTTT.

This chain connects TRBV11-2 to TRBJ1-1; D may be TRBD1 (5 bases). Trimming took off 2 bases at V and 7 bases at J, with 17 bases between the two ends. The germline CDR1 and CDR2 sequences are SGHAT and FQNNGV. The CDR3 loop spans 15 amino acids. DNA for the CDR3: TGTGCCAGCAGCTTATGGGGCAGGGTTAAGGGTGAAGCTTTCTTT. As protein: CASSLWGRVKGEAFF.

This clone has a single count. This rearrangement joins TRBV7-2 to TRBJ2-7; D is tentatively TRBD1 or TRBD2 (5 bases each). Germline lookup yields CDR1 SGHTA and CDR2 FQGNSA. The V gene lost 1 base and the J gene lost 0 bases, with 13 bases spanning the gap. This CDR3 spans 16 amino acids. The CDR3 bases are TGTGCCAGCAGCTTAGATTGGGGACCCCCCTCCTACGAGCAGTACTTC. This translates into CASSLDWGPPSYEQYF.

The chain has TRBV29-1 and TRBJ2-1; D is perhaps TRBD1 or TRBD2 (5 bases each). CDR3 size: 12 residues. CDR1 SQVTM and CDR2 ANQGSEA come from the germline V gene. V lost 3 bases and J 4 bases, leaving 7 bases between the germline ends. The CDR3 is CSVDWGYNEQFF. DNA of the CDR3: TGCAGCGTTGATTGGGGGTACAATGAGCAGTTCTTC.

In this sample, this clone turned up once. This chain links TRBV4-1 with TRBJ2-3, with 9 bases aligning to TRBD1. In germline, CDR1 is MGHRA, CDR2 YSYEKL. V was clipped by 1 base and J by 4 bases; unmatched bases: 9. This CDR3 is built from 17 residues. The CDR3 DNA reads TGCGCCAGCAGCCAAGCCAAGGGACAGGGCCCCCCAGATACGCAGTATTTT. Its protein is CASSQAKGQGPPDTQYF.

V is TRBV5-8 and J is TRBJ1-2; TRBD1 matches at 10 bases. Germline V gives CDR1 SGHTS, CDR2 YDEGEE. V lost 3 bases and J lost 0; bases outside the gene matches: 8. The CDR3 has 17 amino acids. The CDR3 spells CASSSGQGVASNYGYTF. The CDR3 nucleotides are TGTGCCAGCAGCTCTGGACAGGGGGTTGCTTCTAACTATGGCTACACCTTC.

The chain uses TRBV5-4 and TRBJ1-1; D unresolved. V lost 0 bases to trimming and J lost 0 bases, with 9 bases between them. The CDR3 has 15 residues. Germline CDR1 and CDR2: SGHNT and YYREEE (reference sequence). The CDR3 DNA reads as TGTGCCAGCAGCTTGGTCCACACCCTGAACACTGAAGCTTTCTTT. This codes for CASSLVHTLNTEAFF.

Points on this clone: One end of the junction fails to match germline, which may point to a read error. J is TRBJ2-7 and V is TRBV6-6, with a possible D match to TRBD2 (6 bases). Germline V gene sequence: CDR1 MNHNY, CDR2 SVGAGI (reference sequence). CDR3 size: 13 residues. The CDR3 reads CASSLRGSSEQYF. The CDR3 region has the DNA TGTGCCAGCAGTCTCCGGGGGTCCTCCGAGCAGTACTTC.

The chain couples TRBV30 to TRBJ1-1, with D unclear. In germline, CDR1 is GTSNPN, CDR2 SVGIG (reference sequence). The V and J ends lost 3 bases and 2 bases respectively, with 19 bases between them. The CDR3 runs 16 residues. The DNA for the CDR3 is TGTGCCTGGAGCCGCGGGGTGCATTCCTTTAACACTGAAGCTTTCTTT. It is translated as CAWSRGVHSFNTEAFF.

This clone was seen only a few times. The rearrangement links TRBV21-1 to TRBJ1-5. TRBV21-1 constitutes a pseudogene. CDR3 size: 15 residues. In nucleotides, the CDR3 is TGTGCCAGCAGCAAAGTTTATTGGGGGGGTCAGCCCCAGCATTTT. It translates to CASSKVYWGGQPQHF.

This clone has only a few counts. The genes are TRBV9 and TRBJ2-3; 8 bases are a match to TRBD2. Losses at the gene ends were 1 base for V and 0 bases for J; bases not matched to a gene: 7. The germline CDR1 and CDR2 sequences are SGDLS and YYNGEE. CDR3 length: 17 residues. In DNA form, the CDR3 reads TGTGCCAGCAGCGTACTGCCTAGCGGGTCTAGCACAGATACGCAGTATTTT. Its translation is CASSVLPSGSSTDTQYF. Together with reference TRBV9 and TRBJ2-3, the CDR3 gives the full variable domain: DSGVTQTPKHLITATGQRVTLRCSPRSGDLSVYWYQQSLDQGLQFLIQYYNGEERAKGNILERFSAQQFPDLHSELNLSSLELGDSALYFCASSVLPSGSSTDTQYFGPGTRLTVL.

V and J are TRBV27 and TRBJ1-2; TRBD1 agrees at 8 bases. V lost 4 bases to trimming and J lost 3 bases; unmatched junction nucleotides: 1. CDR1 is MNHEY and CDR2 is SMNVEV in the germline V gene (reference sequence). The length of the CDR3 is 13 residues. CDR3 amino acids: CASSSTGDYGYTF. As DNA, the CDR3 is TGTGCCAGCAGTTCGACAGGGGACTATGGCTACACCTTC.

The chain couples TRBV6-6 to TRBJ1-5, with TRBD1 matching over 12 bases. V trimming: 10 bases; J trimming: 2 bases; junction bases outside the gene matches: 6. The germline CDR1 and CDR2 sequences are MNHNY and SVGAGI (reference sequence). This CDR3 is 15 amino acids long. CDR3 nucleotide sequence: TGTGCCACCGGGACAGGGGGCCGTCGCAATCAGCCCCAGCATTTT. Amino acid sequence: CATGTGGRRNQPQHF.

This clone was counted a few times. The chain links TRBV10-3 to TRBJ1-6; D may be TRBD1 (6 bases). The V end was cut by 6 bases, the J end by 0 bases, with 18 bases between. This CDR3 comprises 18 residues. The germline CDR1 and CDR2 sequences are ENHRY and SYGVKD. CDR3 nucleotide sequence: TGTGCCATCAGCGAAACAGGGACCCCTGGCTCCTATAATTCACCCCTCCACTTT. It encodes CAISETGTPGSYNSPLHF.

The rearrangement uses TRBV6-4 and TRBJ1-1; D ambiguous. CDR3 length: 14 amino acids. Trimming removed 6 bases at V and 0 bases at J, with 11 bases between. CDR1 is MRHNA and CDR2 is SNTAGT in the germline V gene. The CDR3 DNA reads as TGTGCCAGCAGAACAGATGGATTGAACACTGAAGCTTTCTTT. Translation: CASRTDGLNTEAFF.

The chain carries TRBV6-1 and TRBJ2-1; TRBD2 matches at 7 bases. There are 14 residues in the CDR3. V lost 8 bases to trimming and J lost 2 bases; unmatched junction nucleotides: 6. Germline V lookup: CDR1 MNHNS, CDR2 SASEGT. In DNA form, the CDR3 reads TGTGCCAGCTGGGAGGGAGGGACCTACAATGAGCAGTTCTTC. It codes for CASWEGGTYNEQFF.

This chain joins TRBV7-2 and TRBJ1-2; 7 bases are a match to TRBD1. V gave up 5 bases and J gave up 4 bases; unmatched junction bases: 4. CDR1 is SGHTA, CDR2 FQGNSA, per germline. This CDR3 has 13 residues. The CDR3 region is CASSRGQVYGYTF. The CDR3 nucleotides are TGTGCCAGCAGCCGCGGACAGGTCTATGGCTACACCTTC.